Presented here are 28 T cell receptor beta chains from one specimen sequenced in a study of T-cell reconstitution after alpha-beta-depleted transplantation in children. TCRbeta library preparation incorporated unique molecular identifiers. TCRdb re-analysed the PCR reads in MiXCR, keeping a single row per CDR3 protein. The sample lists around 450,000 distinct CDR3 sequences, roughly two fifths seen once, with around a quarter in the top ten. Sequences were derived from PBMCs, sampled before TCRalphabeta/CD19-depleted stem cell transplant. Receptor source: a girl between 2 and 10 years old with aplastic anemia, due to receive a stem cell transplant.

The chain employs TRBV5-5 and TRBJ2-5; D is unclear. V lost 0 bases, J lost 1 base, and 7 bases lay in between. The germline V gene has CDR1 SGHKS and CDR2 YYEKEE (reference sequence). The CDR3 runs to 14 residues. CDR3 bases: TGTGCCAGCAGCTTGGACTGGGGCCAAGAGACCCAGTACTTC. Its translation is CASSLDWGQETQYF.

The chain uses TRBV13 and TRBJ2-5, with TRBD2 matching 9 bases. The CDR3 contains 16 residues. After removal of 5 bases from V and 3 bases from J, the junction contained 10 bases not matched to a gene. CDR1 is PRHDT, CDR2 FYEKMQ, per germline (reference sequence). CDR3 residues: CASSPFGASGEETQYF. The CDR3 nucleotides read TGTGCCAGCAGCCCCTTTGGGGCTAGCGGGGAAGAGACCCAGTACTTC.

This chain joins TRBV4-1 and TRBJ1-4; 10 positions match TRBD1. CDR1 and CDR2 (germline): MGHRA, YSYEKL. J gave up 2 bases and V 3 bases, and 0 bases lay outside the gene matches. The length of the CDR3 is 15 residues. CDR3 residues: CASSQTGGTNEKLFF. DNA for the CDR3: TGCGCCAGCAGCCAGACAGGGGGCACTAATGAAAAACTGTTTTTT.

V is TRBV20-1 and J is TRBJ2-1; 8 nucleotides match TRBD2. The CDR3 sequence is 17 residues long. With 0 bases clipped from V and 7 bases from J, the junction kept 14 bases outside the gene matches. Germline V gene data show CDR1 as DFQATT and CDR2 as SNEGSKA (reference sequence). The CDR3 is CSARERSGKKGWNEQFF. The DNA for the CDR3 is TGCAGTGCTAGAGAGCGTAGCGGGAAAAAGGGCTGGAATGAGCAGTTCTTC.

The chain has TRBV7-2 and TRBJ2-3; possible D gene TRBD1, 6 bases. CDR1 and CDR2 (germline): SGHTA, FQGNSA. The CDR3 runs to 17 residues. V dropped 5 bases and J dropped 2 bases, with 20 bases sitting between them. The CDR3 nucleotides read TGTGCCAGCAGCGCAGGCAGGGGTGCTCCCCACACAGATACGCAGTATTTT. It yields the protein CASSAGRGAPHTDTQYF.

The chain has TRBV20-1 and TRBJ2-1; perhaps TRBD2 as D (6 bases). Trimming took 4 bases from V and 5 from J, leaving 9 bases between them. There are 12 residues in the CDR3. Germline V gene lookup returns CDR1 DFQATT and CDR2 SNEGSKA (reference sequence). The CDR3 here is CSATSENNEQFF. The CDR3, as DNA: TGCAGTGCTACTAGCGAAAACAATGAGCAGTTCTTC.

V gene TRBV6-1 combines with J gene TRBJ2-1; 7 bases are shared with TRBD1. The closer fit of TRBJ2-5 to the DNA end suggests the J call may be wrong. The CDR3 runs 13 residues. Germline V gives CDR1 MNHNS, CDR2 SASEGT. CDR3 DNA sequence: TGTGCCAGCAGCCGAGACAGGGCACAGACCCAGTACTTC. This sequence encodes CASSRDRAQTQYF.

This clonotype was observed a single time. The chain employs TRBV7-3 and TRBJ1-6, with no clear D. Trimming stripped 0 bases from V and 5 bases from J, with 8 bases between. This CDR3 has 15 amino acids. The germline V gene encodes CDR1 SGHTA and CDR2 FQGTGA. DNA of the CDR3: TGTGCCAGCAGCTTAACTGCGAGCAATAATTCACCCCTCCACTTT. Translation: CASSLTASNNSPLHF.

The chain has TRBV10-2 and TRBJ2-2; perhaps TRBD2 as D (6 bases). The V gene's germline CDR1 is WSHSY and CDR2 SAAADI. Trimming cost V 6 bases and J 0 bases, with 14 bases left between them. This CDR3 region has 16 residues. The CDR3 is CASRVRLGANTGELFF. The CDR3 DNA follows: TGCGCCAGCAGAGTTCGACTAGGTGCGAACACCGGGGAGCTGTTTTTT.

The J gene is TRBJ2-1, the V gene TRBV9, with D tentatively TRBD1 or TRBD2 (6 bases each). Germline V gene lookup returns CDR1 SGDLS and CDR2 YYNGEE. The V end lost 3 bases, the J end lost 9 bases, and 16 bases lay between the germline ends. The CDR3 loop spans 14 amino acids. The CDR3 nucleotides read TGTGCCAGCAGCGCCGGCCCGGGGGCGGGTGAGCAGTTCTTC. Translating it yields CASSAGPGAGEQFF.

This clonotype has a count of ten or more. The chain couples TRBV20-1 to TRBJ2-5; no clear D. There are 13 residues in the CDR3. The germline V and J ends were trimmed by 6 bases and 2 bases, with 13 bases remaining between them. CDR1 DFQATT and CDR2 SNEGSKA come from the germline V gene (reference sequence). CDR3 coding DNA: TGCAGTGCCCACTTTAGGGCGCAAGAGACCCAGTACTTC. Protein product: CSAHFRAQETQYF.

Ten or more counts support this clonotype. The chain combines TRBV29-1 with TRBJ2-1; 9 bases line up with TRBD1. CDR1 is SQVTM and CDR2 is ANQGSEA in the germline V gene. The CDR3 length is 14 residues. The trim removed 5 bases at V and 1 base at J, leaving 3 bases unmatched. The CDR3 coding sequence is TGCAGCGTTCGGGGGACAGGGTCCTACAATGAGCAGTTCTTC. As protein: CSVRGTGSYNEQFF.

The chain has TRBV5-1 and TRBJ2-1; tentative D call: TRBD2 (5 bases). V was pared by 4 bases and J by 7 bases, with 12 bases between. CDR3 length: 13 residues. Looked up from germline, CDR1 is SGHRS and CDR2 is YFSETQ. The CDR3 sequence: CASSRTGKNEQFF. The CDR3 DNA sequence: TGCGCCAGCAGCAGGACGGGGAAGAATGAGCAGTTCTTC.

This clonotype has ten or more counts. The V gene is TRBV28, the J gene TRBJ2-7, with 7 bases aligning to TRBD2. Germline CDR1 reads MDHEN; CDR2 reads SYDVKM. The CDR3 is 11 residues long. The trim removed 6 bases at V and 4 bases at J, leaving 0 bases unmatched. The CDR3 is CASSGGYEQYF. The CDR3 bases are TGTGCCAGCAGCGGGGGGTACGAGCAGTACTTC.

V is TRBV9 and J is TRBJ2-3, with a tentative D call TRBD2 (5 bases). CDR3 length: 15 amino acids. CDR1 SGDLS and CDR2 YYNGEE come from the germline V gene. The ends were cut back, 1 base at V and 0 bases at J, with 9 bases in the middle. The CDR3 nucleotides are TGTGCCAGCAGCGTATTTAGCGCTAGCACAGATACGCAGTATTTT. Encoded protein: CASSVFSASTDTQYF.

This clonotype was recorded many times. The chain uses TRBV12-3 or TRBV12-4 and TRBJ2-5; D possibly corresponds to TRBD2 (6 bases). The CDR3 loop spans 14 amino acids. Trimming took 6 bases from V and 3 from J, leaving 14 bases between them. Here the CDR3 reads CASSQDWEEETQYF. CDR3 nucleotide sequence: TGTGCCAGCAGCCAGGACTGGGAGGAAGAGACCCAGTACTTC.

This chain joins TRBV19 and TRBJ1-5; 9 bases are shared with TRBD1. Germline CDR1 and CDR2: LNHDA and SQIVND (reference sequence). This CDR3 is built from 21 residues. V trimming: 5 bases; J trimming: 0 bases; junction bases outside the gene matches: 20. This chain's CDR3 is CASSRFLGTGTDLYSNQPQHF. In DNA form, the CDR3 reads TGTGCCAGTAGTCGTTTTTTGGGGACAGGGACTGACTTATATAGCAATCAGCCCCAGCATTTT.

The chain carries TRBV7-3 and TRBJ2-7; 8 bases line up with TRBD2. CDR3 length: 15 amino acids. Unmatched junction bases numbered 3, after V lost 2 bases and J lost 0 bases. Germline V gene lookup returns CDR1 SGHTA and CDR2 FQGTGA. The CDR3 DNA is TGTGCCAGCAGCTTAGGGGGACTAGGCTCCTACGAGCAGTACTTC. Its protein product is CASSLGGLGSYEQYF. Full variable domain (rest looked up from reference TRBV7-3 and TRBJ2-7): GAGVSQTPSNKVTEKGKYVELRCDPISGHTALYWYRQSLGQGPEFLIYFQGTGAADDSGLPNDRFFAVRPEGSVSTLKIQRTERGDSAVYLCASSLGGLGSYEQYFGPGTRLTVT.

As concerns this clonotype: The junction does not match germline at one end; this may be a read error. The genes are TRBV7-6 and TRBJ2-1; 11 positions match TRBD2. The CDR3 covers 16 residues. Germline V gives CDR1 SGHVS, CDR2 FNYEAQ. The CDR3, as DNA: TGTTCCAGCAGCTTAGTAAAGGTAGCGGGGGGGAGTGAGCAGTTCTTC. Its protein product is CSSSLVKVAGGSEQFF. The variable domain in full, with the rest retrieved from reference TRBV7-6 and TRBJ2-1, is GAGVSQSPRYKVTKRGQDVALRCDPISGHVSLYWYRQALGQGPEFLTYFNYEAQQDKSGLPNDRFSAERPEGSISTLTIQRTEQRDSAMYRCSSSLVKVAGGSEQFFGPGTRLTVL.

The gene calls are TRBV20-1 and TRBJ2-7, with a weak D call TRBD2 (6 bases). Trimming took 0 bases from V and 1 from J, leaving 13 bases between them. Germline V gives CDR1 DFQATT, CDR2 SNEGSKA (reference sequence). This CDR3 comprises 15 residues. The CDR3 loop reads CSARDGGPSSYEQYF. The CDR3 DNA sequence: TGCAGTGCTAGAGATGGAGGGCCCTCGTCCTACGAGCAGTACTTC.

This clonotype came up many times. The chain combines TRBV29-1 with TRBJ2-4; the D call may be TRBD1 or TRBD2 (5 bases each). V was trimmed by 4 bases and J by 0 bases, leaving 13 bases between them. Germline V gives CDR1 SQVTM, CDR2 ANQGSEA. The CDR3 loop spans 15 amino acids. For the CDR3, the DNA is TGCAGCGTTGGCTTTGGGGACCTAGCCAAAAACATTCAGTACTTC. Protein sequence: CSVGFGDLAKNIQYF. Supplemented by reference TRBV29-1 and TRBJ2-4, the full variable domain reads SAVISQKPSRDICQRGTSLTIQCQVDSQVTMMFWYRQQPGQSLTLIATANQGSEATYESGFVIDKFPISRPNLTFSTLTVSNMSPEDSSIYLCSVGFGDLAKNIQYFGAGTRLSVL.

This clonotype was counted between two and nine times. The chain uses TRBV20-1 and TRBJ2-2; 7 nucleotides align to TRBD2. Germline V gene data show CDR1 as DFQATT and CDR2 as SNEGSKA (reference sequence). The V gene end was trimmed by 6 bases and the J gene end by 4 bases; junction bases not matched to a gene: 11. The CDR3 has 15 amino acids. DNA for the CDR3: TGCAGTGCCCCCCGGCCAGGGAGGGTCACCGGGGAGCTGTTTTTT. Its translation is CSAPRPGRVTGELFF.

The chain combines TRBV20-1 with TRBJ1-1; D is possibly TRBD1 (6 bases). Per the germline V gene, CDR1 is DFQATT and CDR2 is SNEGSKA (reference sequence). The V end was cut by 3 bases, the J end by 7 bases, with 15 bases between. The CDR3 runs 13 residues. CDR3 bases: TGCAGTGCTAGCGGTGGGGGGCTTGGTGAAGCTTTCTTT. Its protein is CSASGGGLGEAFF.

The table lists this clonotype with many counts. The CDR3 sequence is CASSPSLQVGGTDTQYF. CDR3 nucleotide sequence: TGTGCCAGCAGTCCTTCTCTACAGGTTGGCGGCACAGATACGCAGTATTTT. The chain combines TRBV12-3 or TRBV12-4 with TRBJ2-3; a possible D gene is TRBD1 (5 bases). This CDR3 has 17 amino acids. The V end was cut by 5 bases, the J end by 1 base, with 19 bases between.

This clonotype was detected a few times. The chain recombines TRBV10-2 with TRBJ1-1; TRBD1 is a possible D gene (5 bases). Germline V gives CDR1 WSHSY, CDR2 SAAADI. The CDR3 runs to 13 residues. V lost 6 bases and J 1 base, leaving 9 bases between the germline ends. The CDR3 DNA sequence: TGCGCCAGCAGAGTCGACAGGAACACTGAAGCTTTCTTT. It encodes CASRVDRNTEAFF.

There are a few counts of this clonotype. CDR3 in DNA: TGTGCCAGCAGCGTGGGACTTAAGGAGGATACGCAGTATTTT. It yields the protein CASSVGLKEDTQYF. V gene TRBV7-6 combines with J gene TRBJ2-3; maybe TRBD2 (6 bases). The germline gives CDR1 SGHVS, CDR2 FNYEAQ. V dropped 5 bases and J dropped 6 bases, with 15 bases sitting between them. The CDR3 extends over 14 amino acids.

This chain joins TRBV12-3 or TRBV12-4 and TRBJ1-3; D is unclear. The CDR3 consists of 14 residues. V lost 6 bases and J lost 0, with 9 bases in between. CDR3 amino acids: CASSHTSSGNTIYF. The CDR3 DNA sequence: TGTGCCAGCAGCCATACTAGCTCTGGAAACACCATATATTTT.

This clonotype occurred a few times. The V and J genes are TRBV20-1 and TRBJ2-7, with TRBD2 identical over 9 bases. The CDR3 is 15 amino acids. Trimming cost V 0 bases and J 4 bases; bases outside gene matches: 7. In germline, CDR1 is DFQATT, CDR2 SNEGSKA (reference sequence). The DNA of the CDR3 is TGCAGTGCTAGAGATCCCCTAGCGGGAAAGTACGAGCAGTACTTC. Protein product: CSARDPLAGKYEQYF.